This passage covers 19 T cell receptor beta chains from one sample sequenced in a study of blood T cell repertoires in COVID-19. Profiled with immunoSEQ multiplex PCR; TCRdb holds only in-frame clones, not every one. The data contain over 200,000 clones, about 90% of them singletons. The sequenced sample was PBMCs or T cells enriched from blood (not recorded which). The source of these receptors is a man aged 25 to 45 who had recovered from COVID-19.

This chain connects TRBV29-1 to TRBJ1-1, with 10 bases lining up with TRBD1. CDR3 size: 14 residues. Trimming cost V 4 bases and J 3 bases; bases outside gene matches: 5. Germline values: CDR1 SQVTM, CDR2 ANQGSEA. CDR3 sequence reads: CSVAQGTGDTEAFF. The CDR3, as DNA: TGCAGCGTTGCCCAAGGGACAGGGGACACTGAAGCTTTCTTT. Full variable domain (outside the CDR3, taken from reference TRBV29-1 and TRBJ1-1): SAVISQKPSRDICQRGTSLTIQCQVDSQVTMMFWYRQQPGQSLTLIATANQGSEATYESGFVIDKFPISRPNLTFSTLTVSNMSPEDSSIYLCSVAQGTGDTEAFFGQGTRLTVV.

V and J are TRBV7-6 and TRBJ2-2; 8 bases agree with TRBD2. The germline V gene has CDR1 SGHVS and CDR2 FNYEAQ. V lost 2 bases and J lost 5; bases outside the gene matches: 7. The CDR3 is made up of 16 amino acids. In DNA, the CDR3 is TGTGCCAGCAGCTTATCATCCAGCGGGGGAACCGGGGAGCTGTTTTTT. This translates into CASSLSSSGGTGELFF.

This rearrangement joins TRBV10-2 to TRBJ1-6; 7 positions agree with TRBD1. Germline values: CDR1 WSHSY, CDR2 SAAADI. V was pared by 6 bases and J by 8 bases, with 7 bases of the junction left unmatched. The CDR3 covers 14 residues. As DNA, the CDR3 is TGCGCCAGCAGCCGGGACAGCTTGGATTCACCCCTCCACTTT. Translating it yields CASSRDSLDSPLHF.

The chain links TRBV7-8 to TRBJ2-5; D might be TRBD2 (5 bases). V gave up 1 base and J gave up 6 bases, with 12 bases separating them. CDR1 is SGHVS and CDR2 is FQNEAQ in the germline V gene. This CDR3 comprises 14 residues. CDR3 in DNA: TGTGCCAGCAGCTTAGTAGGCTCGGGGAAGACCCAGTACTTC. It translates to CASSLVGSGKTQYF. Filled out from reference TRBV7-8 and TRBJ2-5, the complete variable domain reads GAGVSQSPRYKVAKRGQDVALRCDPISGHVSLFWYQQALGQGPEFLTYFQNEAQLDKSGLPSDRFFAERPEGSVSTLKIQRTQQEDSAVYLCASSLVGSGKTQYFGPGTRLLVL.

The rearrangement joins TRBV5-1 to TRBJ2-2; 7 nucleotides line up with TRBD1. The CDR3 length is 14 residues. Germline CDR1 SGHRS, CDR2 YFSETQ. V was pared by 4 bases and J by 4 bases, with 4 bases of the junction left unmatched. The CDR3: CASSGGQATGELFF. The CDR3 bases are TGCGCCAGCAGCGGAGGACAGGCCACCGGGGAGCTGTTTTTT.

V usage is TRBV5-6 and J usage is TRBJ2-7; no reliable D call. V gave up 1 base and J gave up 3 bases, with 5 bases separating them. Germline V gives CDR1 SGHDT, CDR2 YYEEEE. The CDR3 is 12 residues long. The CDR3 DNA reads TGTGCCAGCAGCTTGTACAGCTACGAGCAGTACTTC. Residues: CASSLYSYEQYF.

J is TRBJ1-5 and V is TRBV19; perhaps TRBD1 as D (6 bases). Germline-derived CDR1 and CDR2 are LNHDA and SQIVND (reference sequence). V was shortened by 7 bases and J by 11 bases, with 18 bases between the two germline ends. The CDR3 totals 13 residues. CDR3 residues: CASTAGQGRAQHF. DNA of the CDR3: TGTGCCAGTACCGCAGGCCAGGGGAGGGCCCAGCATTTT.

This chain joins TRBV5-5 and TRBJ1-1; 8 bases are a match to TRBD1. The CDR3 runs 15 residues. V trimming: 4 bases; J trimming: 4 bases; junction bases outside the gene matches: 9. Germline V CDR1 and CDR2: SGHKS, YYEKEE (reference sequence). CDR3 sequence: CASSPEDRVSTEAFF. The CDR3 nucleotides are TGTGCCAGCAGCCCTGAGGACAGGGTGAGCACTGAAGCTTTCTTT.

V usage is TRBV27 and J usage is TRBJ2-1; 9 bases agree with TRBD2. In germline, CDR1 is MNHEY, CDR2 SMNVEV (reference sequence). V shed 7 bases, J shed 15 bases, and the junction held 7 bases outside the gene matches. There are 11 residues in the CDR3. Written as DNA, the CDR3 is TGTGCCAGCATACATAGGACTAGCGCGTTCTTC. Its protein product is CASIHRTSAFF.

The chain carries TRBV7-2 and TRBJ1-6, with TRBD1 matching 8 bases. V shed 4 bases and J 9 bases; nucleotides not matched to a gene: 8. The CDR3 length is 15 residues. Germline V gives CDR1 SGHTA, CDR2 FQGNSA. The chain's CDR3 is CASSSDRGIVSPLHF. The CDR3 bases are TGTGCCAGCAGCTCCGACAGGGGAATTGTTTCACCCCTCCACTTT.

The gene calls are TRBV7-9 and TRBJ2-1, with 13 nucleotides matching TRBD2. The CDR3 extends over 16 amino acids. V lost 5 bases and J lost 9; bases outside the gene matches: 10. Looked up from germline, CDR1 is SEHNR and CDR2 is FQNEAQ (reference sequence). This CDR3 is CASSPPGTSGIGEQFF. The CDR3 DNA reads as TGTGCCAGCAGCCCGCCCGGGACTAGCGGGATAGGTGAGCAGTTCTTC.

V is TRBV12-3 or TRBV12-4 and J is TRBJ2-5; TRBD2 aligns across 7 bases. Trimming at V came to 8 bases and at J to 5 bases, leaving 2 bases not matched to a gene. The CDR3 has 11 residues. The CDR3 nucleotides are TGTGCCAGCGGGGGGGGTGAGACCCAGTACTTC. Protein product: CASGGGETQYF.

V gene TRBV6-2 or TRBV6-3 combines with J gene TRBJ1-1; D uncertain. V lost 7 bases and J 3 bases, leaving 12 bases between the germline ends. Germline loops: CDR1 MNHEY, CDR2 SVGEGT. The CDR3 loop spans 13 amino acids. CDR3 DNA sequence: TGTGCCAGCACTTCCTCGAGGGACACTGAAGCTTTCTTT. Protein: CASTSSRDTEAFF.

The V and J genes are TRBV18 and TRBJ2-1, with 8 bases lining up with TRBD2. The trim removed 6 bases at V and 4 bases at J, leaving 8 bases unmatched. CDR1 is KGHSH, CDR2 LQKENI, per germline. The CDR3 consists of 15 residues. The CDR3 protein is CASSPTLAVYNEQFF. CDR3 bases: TGTGCCAGCTCTCCGACACTAGCGGTATACAATGAGCAGTTCTTC. Combining the CDR3 with reference TRBV18 and TRBJ2-1 gives the whole variable domain NAGVMQNPRHLVRRRGQEARLRCSPMKGHSHVYWYRQLPEEGLKFMVYLQKENIIDESGMPKERFSAEFPKEGPSILRIQQVVRGDSAAYFCASSPTLAVYNEQFFGPGTRLTVL.

V gene TRBV11-3 combines with J gene TRBJ2-3, with D tentatively TRBD1 (6 bases). Trimming took 0 bases from V and 8 from J, leaving 6 bases between them. Germline CDR1 reads SGHNT; CDR2 reads YENEEA. The CDR3 runs 12 residues. The CDR3 sequence is CASSLDRGTQYF. DNA of the CDR3: TGTGCCAGCAGCTTAGACAGGGGTACGCAGTATTTT.

The chain couples TRBV28 to TRBJ2-3; TRBD2 agrees at 13 bases. The germline V gene has CDR1 MDHEN and CDR2 SYDVKM. V dropped 6 bases and J dropped 4; count of bases not matched to a gene: 1. CDR3 length equals 14 residues. The CDR3 DNA reads TGTGCCAGCAGCGGACTAGCGGGAGCAGATACGCAGTATTTT. It specifies CASSGLAGADTQYF.

Here the CDR3 reads CASSTGGDEQFF. The CDR3 DNA reads as TGTGCCAGCAGTACAGGGGGTGATGAGCAGTTCTTC. This chain uses TRBV13 with TRBJ2-1; 8 bases are shared with TRBD1. Germline trimming cut 6 bases from V and 8 bases from J; bases unmatched to any gene: 3. The germline V gene encodes CDR1 PRHDT and CDR2 FYEKMQ (reference sequence). The CDR3 is 12 residues long. Combining the CDR3 with reference TRBV13 and TRBJ2-1 gives the whole variable domain AAGVIQSPRHLIKEKRETATLKCYPIPRHDTVYWYQQGPGQDPQFLISFYEKMQSDKGSIPDRFSAQQFSDYHSELNMSSLELGDSALYFCASSTGGDEQFFGPGTRLTVL.

The genes are TRBV11-2 and TRBJ2-3; D not certain. The CDR3 has 13 residues. The germline V and J ends were trimmed by 6 bases and 2 bases, with 9 bases remaining between them. Germline V gives CDR1 SGHAT, CDR2 FQNNGV. This chain's CDR3 is CASSPEITDTQYF. CDR3 nucleotide sequence: TGTGCCAGCAGTCCGGAGATCACAGATACGCAGTATTTT. The full variable domain, in which reference TRBV11-2 and TRBJ2-3 provide the parts outside the CDR3, is EAGVAQSPRYKIIEKRQSVAFWCNPISGHATLYWYQQILGQGPKLLIQFQNNGVVDDSQLPKDRFSAERLKGVDSTLKIQPAKLEDSAVYLCASSPEITDTQYFGPGTRLTVL.

The V call is TRBV6-2 or TRBV6-3, the J call TRBJ2-5, with TRBD2 matching 12 bases. This CDR3 comprises 16 residues. V was pared by 3 bases and J by 4 bases, with 6 bases of the junction left unmatched. Germline loops: CDR1 MNHEY, CDR2 SVGEGT. The CDR3 here is CASSYLAGGPGETQYF. CDR3 nucleotide sequence: TGTGCCAGCAGTTATCTAGCGGGGGGGCCGGGAGAGACCCAGTACTTC.